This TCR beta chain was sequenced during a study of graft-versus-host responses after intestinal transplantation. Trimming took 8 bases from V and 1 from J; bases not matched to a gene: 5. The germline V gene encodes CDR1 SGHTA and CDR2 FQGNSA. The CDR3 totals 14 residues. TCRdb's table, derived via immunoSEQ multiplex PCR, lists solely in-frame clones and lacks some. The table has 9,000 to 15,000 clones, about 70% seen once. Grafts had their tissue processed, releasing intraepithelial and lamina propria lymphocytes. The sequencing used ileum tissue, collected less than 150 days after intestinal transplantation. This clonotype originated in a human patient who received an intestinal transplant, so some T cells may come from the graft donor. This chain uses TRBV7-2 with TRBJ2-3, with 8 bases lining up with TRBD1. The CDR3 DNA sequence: TGTGCCAGCCGCAGGGGGCTCGGCACAGATACGCAGTATTTT. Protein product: CASRRGLGTDTQYF.